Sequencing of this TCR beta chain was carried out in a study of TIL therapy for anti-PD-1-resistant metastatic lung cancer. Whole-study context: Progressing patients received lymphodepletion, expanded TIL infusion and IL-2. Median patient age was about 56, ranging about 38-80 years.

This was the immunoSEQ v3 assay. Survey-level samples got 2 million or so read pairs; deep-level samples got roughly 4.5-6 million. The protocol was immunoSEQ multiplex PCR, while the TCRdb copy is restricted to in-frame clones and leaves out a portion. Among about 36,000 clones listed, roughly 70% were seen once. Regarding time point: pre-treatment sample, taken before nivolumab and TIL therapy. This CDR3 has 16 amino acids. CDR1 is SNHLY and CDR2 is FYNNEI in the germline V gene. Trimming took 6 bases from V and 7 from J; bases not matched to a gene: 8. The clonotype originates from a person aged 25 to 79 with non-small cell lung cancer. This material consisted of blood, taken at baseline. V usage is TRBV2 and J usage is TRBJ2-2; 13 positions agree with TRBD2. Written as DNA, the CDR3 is TGTGCCAGCAGCCTACTAGCGGGAGGGCCCAACGGGGAGCTGTTTTTT. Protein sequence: CASSLLAGGPNGELFF. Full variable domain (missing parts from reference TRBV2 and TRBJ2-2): EPEVTQTPSHQVTQMGQEVILRCVPISNHLYFYWYRQILGQKVEFLVSFYNNEISEKSEIFDDQFSVERPDGSNFTLKIRSTKLEDSAMYFCASSLLAGGPNGELFFGEGSRLTVL.